This section outlines one T cell receptor beta chain sequence together with its context. The specificity of this receptor is unknown. No qualities accompany the bases; no much larger clone lies one base away. In total, 666 healthy bone marrow donors made up the cohort. At the time of sampling, every cohort member was nominally healthy, though immune exposures that went unrecorded were likely present. The donor was CMV seronegative and was included in the group of about 400 seronegative cohort members. Each donor provided a peripheral blood sample, and peripheral blood mononuclear cells were used for TCR beta sequencing. The Qiagen DNeasy Blood Extraction Kit was used to extract genomic DNA from the blood cell samples. At the junction V is shortened by 0 bases and J by 6 bases; bases outside the gene matches: 18. According to the germline V gene, CDR1 reads SGDLS and CDR2 reads YYNGEE. The CDR3 has 19 amino acids, counting the end cysteine and phenylalanine. The read is trimmed to its CDR3 DNA, 57 bases read in frame from base 1.

The entry originates in a study of cytomegalovirus exposure and HLA in healthy donors (TCRdb year 2017). Regarding the complete study: In an earlier analysis of under 600 of the donors, 250 to 350 Gb of sequence data and 117 million unique TCR beta sequences from 180 million or so T cells were reported. Roughly 320 gigabases of sequencing data and 70 million to 95 million unique TCR sequences made up an early release that covered 500 to 650 HLA-typed donors. Of the roughly 390 genotyped donors, 81% were placed in the genetic ancestry cluster associated with self-reported Caucasian donors. The study was designed to test whether signatures of past pathogen exposure could be identified by cataloging public T cell receptors. The study profiled the T cell repertoires of 500 to 800 subjects by immunosequencing and related them to cytomegalovirus serostatus. Besides the first cohort of about 730 subjects, a separate validation cohort made up of about 120 different subjects was used. The study combined high-throughput TCR immunosequencing, statistical association of individual TCRs with disease status, and machine learning to predict cytomegalovirus infection status. In a later analysis, previously published TCR beta repertoires from about 640 donors were re-analyzed and high-resolution HLA genotyping was added so that TCR occurrence patterns could be studied. Rather than using new phenotypic data, the later analysis identified candidate immune exposures from TCR beta sequences and from how often those sequences occurred across donors. In an earlier analysis of a few hundred of the donors, high-throughput TCR beta sequencing was used to judge whether each TCR beta V gene segment behaved as functional or pseudogenic. Donor age, sex, ethnicity and CMV serostatus were compiled together with the repertoire data. A later genetic analysis used genome-wide SNP genotypes for about 55% of the 666 donors, treating that subset as a discovery cohort. All discovery cohort repertoires had been generated on a single sequencing platform. Class I and class II HLA loci were covered by the typing at four-digit resolution. The number of donors typed differed by locus, with 629-630 for A, B, C, DRB1 and DQB1, more than 500 for DQA1, 600 to 610 for DPA1, and around 430 for DPB1. Roughly five DR-DQ haplotypes were handled as single units for association and clustering because linkage in the cohort was strong. Across some 400 genotyped donors of the cohort, an average of 235,054 unique TCR beta nucleotide sequences per donor were sequenced, and 15% to 20% of those sequences were non-productive. The full study reports these points: According to a later genetic analysis, donors in an Asian-associated ancestry cluster had fewer N-insertions in productive TCRs than the roughly 670-donor mean. An earlier analysis of approximately 500 of the donors showed that most TCR beta V segments appeared in productive rearrangements either about 87% or about 30% of the time, which broadly matched IMGT annotations. Linkage disequilibrium might explain the correlated functional status among segregating V segments, but an unknown experimental factor could not be ruled out. Most TCR sequences were observed very rarely across donors, whereas some public TCRs were present in many individuals. Because HLA typing was unavailable for some donors at each locus, only the typed subset was used in association tests. A further reported finding was that TCR beta sequences accurately predicted the HLA-A and HLA-B alleles for most subjects in the first cohort. Most CMV-associated TCR beta chains appeared to be HLA-restricted in a later analysis, and the HLA associations seemed to be driven largely by CMV exposure. Presence/absence analyses assumed roughly uniform sequencing depth across donors, an assumption that may not hold. At a false discovery rate of 0.05, a later analysis linked around 15,000 TCR beta sequences to specific HLA alleles. Because counts were too low, seventeen rarely observed V segments, including chromosome 9 orphons, were excluded from the earlier analysis of 587 of the donors. In a later analysis, HLA-associated TCR beta chains were found to be more clonally expanded and to have lower generation probabilities than equally common non-associated chains. When HLA alleles, especially DR and DQ, strongly co-occurred, attributing TCR associations to individual alleles was difficult. In the study, 150 to 200 TCR beta chains were listed as associated with cytomegalovirus. A cluster of highly shared sequence variants was judged likely to be a technical artifact of the sequencing pipeline. This cohort had only TCR beta chains sequenced, and the lack of alpha or paired-chain data limited which features could be detected. In vitro tests confirmed that three of the cytomegalovirus-associated TCR beta chains recognize cytomegalovirus antigens. A later genetic analysis associated a missense DCLRE1C variant with V-gene and J-gene trimming of TCR beta chains, and an independent cohort replicated the association. CMV serostatus was the only immune exposure information available for the cohort. In a later analysis, several top co-occurrence clusters were reported to appear linked to parvovirus B19, influenza, CMV and Epstein-Barr virus. Cytomegalovirus status was reported to be diagnosed by the classifier with high specificity and sensitivity in both the original and validation cohorts. It was suggested by the authors that the approach could potentially be generalized to other disease states and immunological phenotypes. Because the 87-base-pair reads could not distinguish some IMGT-functional V segments, including TRBV6-2 and TRBV6-3, those segments were excluded. According to a later analysis, TCR association rates differed among HLA loci, with DRB1 alleles showing the most associated TCRs and HLA-C alleles showing the fewest.

Library method: the immunoSEQ multiplex PCR assay. A mixture of 60 forward primers for TCR Vbeta segments and 13 reverse primers for TCR Jbeta segments was used in the multiplex PCR. The CDR3 region of rearranged TCR beta genes was amplified from genomic DNA with a multiplex PCR assay. The amplified TCR beta libraries were sequenced on the Illumina HiSeq System as 87-base-pair reads. In the source study's methods: In a later analysis, approximately 74 million unique TCR beta chains were counted across the 666 repertoires, and around 10 million of these chains were shared by at least two donors. A nearest-neighbor algorithm error-corrected the raw reads and collapsed the reads into unique sequences, merging closely related sequences to remove PCR and sequencing errors. V, D and J gene segments were assigned by aligning CDR3 sequences to IMGT reference sequences. For a sequence to be retained, a match of at least six nucleotides to both a V gene segment and a J gene segment was required. A rearrangement counted as productive if the CDR3 had no stop codons and remained in frame with V and J, and every other rearrangement counted as non-productive. CDR3 was defined by IMGT convention, running from the second conserved V-encoded cysteine to the conserved J-encoded phenylalanine. Sequences without an unambiguous match to a single V gene segment were excluded from the earlier analysis of approximately 600 of the donors. An earlier analysis of almost 600 of the donors classified V segments as functional when productive rearrangements were above 56.7% and as segregating when the standard deviation between donors was above 5%. A statistical classification framework was built for diagnosing cytomegalovirus status from the catalog of TCR beta chain sequences. V and J gene assignment, in a later analysis, came from comparing TCR nucleotide sequences with IMGT/GENE-DB human TR gene sequences. The TCRdist pipeline was used in a later analysis to assign CDR3 sequences and most-parsimonious VDJ recombination scenarios. A later analysis defined each TCR beta chain by its CDR3 amino acid sequence plus V-gene family, and excluded reads lacking a unique V-gene family. To address suspected cross-contamination and a sequencing artifact, a later analysis removed several hundred highly shared, low-generation-probability nucleotide sequences. In a later analysis, a clonal expansion index was calculated for each public chain from normalized within-repertoire ranks of inferred template counts. Generation probabilities in a later analysis came from a VDJ recombination model fitted to out-of-frame rearrangements, and those results were checked against IGoR. In a later analysis, TCR-TCR, TCR-HLA and TCR-CMV co-occurrence was scored with hypergeometric tests, and a repertoire-size bias correction was applied to TCR pairs. False discovery rates were estimated in a later analysis by permuting HLA or CMV assignments 20 times. A later analysis grouped co-occurring TCRs with DBSCAN, adding TCRdist sequence similarity when clustering within HLA-allele-positive subsets. Repertoires with fewer than 30,000 or more than 120,000 public chains, plus five repertoires with anomalous nucleotide sharing, were excluded from co-occurrence clustering. This immuneACCESS table, as held by TCRdb, lists in-frame sequences with V and J called but not all clones. Of the missing ones, under half trace to an unresolved V gene in checked studies; the others have no known cause. V, J and clone size reflect that table, while D and trimming were determined from the DNA. The sample yields roughly 190,000 clones; around 87% were counted once. Roughly 1.3% of the sample is in the top ten clones.

The chain is made from TRBV9 and TRBJ2-1, and 7 junctional nucleotides match TRBD2. Sequenced sample: PBMCs. The clonotype originates from a man aged 25 to 40 in good health and CMV-seronegative. The CDR3 protein sequence reads: CASSVVGNGRSTQTNEQFF. The DNA sequence is given as TGTGCCAGCAGCGTAGTCGGTAACGGGAGGTCAACCCAAACCAATGAGCAGTTCTTC.